These 4 T cell receptor beta chains originate from one sample sequenced in a study of beta chain features in type 1 diabetes. Findings of the study overall: Researchers report that Type 1 diabetes patients had moderately but significantly shorter TCRB CDR3s across all four CD4+ subsets.

Every bit of the isolated RNA underwent reverse transcription, so sequencing read expressed TCRB transcripts. The data were produced by immunoSEQ multiplex PCR, yet TCRdb's version contains in-frame clones alone and is incomplete. The sample includes under 350,000 clones, 13% to 15% of them seen just once. These receptors have no known antigen. What was sequenced was naive CD4+ T cells from blood. The receptors were sampled from a young man with type 1 diabetes.

This rearrangement joins TRBV5-1 to TRBJ1-1, with TRBD1 as a possible D gene (6 bases). Germline CDR1 reads SGHRS; CDR2 reads YFSETQ. V dropped 7 bases and J dropped 1 base, with 14 bases sitting between them. This CDR3 has 14 residues. The CDR3 nucleotides read TGCGCCAGCCGACGACAGGACGCGAACACTGAAGCTTTCTTT. This codes for CASRRQDANTEAFF.

This chain connects TRBV11-2 to TRBJ1-1; TRBD1 might be the D (6 bases). Trimming cost V 2 bases and J 4 bases, with 8 bases left between them. The CDR3 is made up of 13 amino acids. Germline loops: CDR1 SGHAT, CDR2 FQNNGV. This CDR3 reads CASSLQGFTEAFF. CDR3 coding DNA: TGTGCCAGCAGCTTACAGGGGTTCACTGAAGCTTTCTTT.

This clone was picked up a small number of times. The J gene is TRBJ2-1, the V gene TRBV11-2, with TRBD2 matching over 9 bases. This CDR3 has 15 amino acids. CDR1 is SGHAT, CDR2 FQNNGV, per germline. After removal of 5 bases from V and 8 bases from J, the junction contained 10 bases not matched to a gene. In DNA form, the CDR3 reads TGTGCCAGCAGCGTTAGCGGGAGTGAAATCGATGAGCAGTTCTTC. Translating it yields CASSVSGSEIDEQFF.

The chain uses TRBV5-4 and TRBJ2-5; D is unclear. The germline V gene encodes CDR1 SGHNT and CDR2 YYREEE (reference sequence). V was clipped by 4 bases and J by 1 base, with 8 bases between them. This CDR3 has 13 amino acids. The CDR3 DNA reads as TGTGCCAGCAGCCCGGTCGCCCAAGAGACCCAGTACTTC. Amino acids: CASSPVAQETQYF.